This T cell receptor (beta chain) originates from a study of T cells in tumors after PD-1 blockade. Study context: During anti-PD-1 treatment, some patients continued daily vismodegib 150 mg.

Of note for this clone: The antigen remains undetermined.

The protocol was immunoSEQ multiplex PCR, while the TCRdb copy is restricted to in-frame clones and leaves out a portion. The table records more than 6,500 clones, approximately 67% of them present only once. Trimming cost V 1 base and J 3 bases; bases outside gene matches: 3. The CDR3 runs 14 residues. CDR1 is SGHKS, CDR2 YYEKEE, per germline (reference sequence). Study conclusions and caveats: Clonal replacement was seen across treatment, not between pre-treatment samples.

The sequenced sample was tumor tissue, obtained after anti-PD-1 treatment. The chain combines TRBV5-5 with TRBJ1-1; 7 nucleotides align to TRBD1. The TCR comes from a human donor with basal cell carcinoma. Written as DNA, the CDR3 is TGTGCCAGCAGCTTGACAGGGACAGACACTGAAGCTTTCTTT. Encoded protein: CASSLTGTDTEAFF.